Here is one T cell receptor beta chain with its context. This entry belongs to a study of blood T cell repertoires in COVID-19. Study in general: Sources were T cells, B-cell-depleted T cells, or PBMCs; the material itself was cDNA or gDNA.

Source study methods: It was from reference gene primer amplification that nucleated cell counts were estimated. TCRdb's copy holds only in-frame clones and misses some; the assay was immunoSEQ multiplex PCR. The DNA gave D and trimming, while V, J and clone size come from that table. This sample has just under 85,000 clones, with over 80% found just once. The CDR3 runs 15 residues. CDR1 is SGHRS, CDR2 YFSETQ, per germline. J was trimmed by 2 bases and V by 4 bases; bases with no gene match: 8. Sequenced input: peripheral blood. The genes are TRBV5-1 and TRBJ1-2; 7 nucleotides line up with TRBD1. This TCR was sampled from a woman older than 75 with acute or convalescent COVID-19. In DNA form, the CDR3 reads TGCGCCAGCAGCCAGGAACCGACAGGGAACTATGGCTACACCTTC. Translation: CASSQEPTGNYGYTF.